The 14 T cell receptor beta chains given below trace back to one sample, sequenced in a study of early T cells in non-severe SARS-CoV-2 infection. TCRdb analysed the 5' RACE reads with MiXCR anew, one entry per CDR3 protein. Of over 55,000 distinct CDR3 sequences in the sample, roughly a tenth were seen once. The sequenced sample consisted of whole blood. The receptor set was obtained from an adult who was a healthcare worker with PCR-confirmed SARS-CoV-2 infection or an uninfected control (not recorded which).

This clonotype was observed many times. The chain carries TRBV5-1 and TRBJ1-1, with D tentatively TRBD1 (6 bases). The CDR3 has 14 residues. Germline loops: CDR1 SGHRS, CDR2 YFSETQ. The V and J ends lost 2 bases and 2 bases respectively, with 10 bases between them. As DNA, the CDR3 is TGCGCCAGCAGCTTAAACAGGGAAAACACTGAAGCTTTCTTT. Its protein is CASSLNRENTEAFF.

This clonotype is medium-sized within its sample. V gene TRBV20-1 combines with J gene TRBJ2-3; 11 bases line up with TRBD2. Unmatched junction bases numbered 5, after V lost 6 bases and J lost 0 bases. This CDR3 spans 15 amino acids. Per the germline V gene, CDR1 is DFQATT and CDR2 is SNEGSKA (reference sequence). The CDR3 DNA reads TGCAGTGCAACCAGACTAGCGGGGAGCACAGATACGCAGTATTTT. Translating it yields CSATRLAGSTDTQYF.

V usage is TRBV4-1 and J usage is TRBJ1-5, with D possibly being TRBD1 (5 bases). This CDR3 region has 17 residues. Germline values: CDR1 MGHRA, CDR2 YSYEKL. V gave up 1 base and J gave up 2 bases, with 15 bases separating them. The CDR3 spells CASSQVAQEGGNQPQHF. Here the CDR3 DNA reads TGCGCCAGCAGCCAAGTAGCACAGGAGGGCGGCAATCAGCCCCAGCATTTT.

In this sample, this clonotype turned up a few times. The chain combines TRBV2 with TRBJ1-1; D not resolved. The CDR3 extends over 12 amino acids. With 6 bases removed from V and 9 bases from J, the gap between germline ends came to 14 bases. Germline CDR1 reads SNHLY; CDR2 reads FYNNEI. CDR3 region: CASSGESRQAFF. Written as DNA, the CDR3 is TGTGCCAGCAGCGGGGAAAGCCGCCAAGCTTTCTTT.

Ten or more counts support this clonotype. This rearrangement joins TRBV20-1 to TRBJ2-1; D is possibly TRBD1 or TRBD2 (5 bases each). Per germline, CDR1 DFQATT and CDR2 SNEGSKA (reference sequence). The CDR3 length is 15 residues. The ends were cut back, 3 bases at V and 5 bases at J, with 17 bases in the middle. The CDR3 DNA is TGCAGTGCTAGGCGTCCTGGGGGTGGGAACAATGAGCAGTTCTTC. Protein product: CSARRPGGGNNEQFF.

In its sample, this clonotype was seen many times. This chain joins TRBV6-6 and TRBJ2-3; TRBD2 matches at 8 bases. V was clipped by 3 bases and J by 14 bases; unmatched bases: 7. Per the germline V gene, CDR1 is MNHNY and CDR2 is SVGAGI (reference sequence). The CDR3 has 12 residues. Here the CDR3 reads CASSYDRGGPYF. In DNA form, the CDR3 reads TGTGCCAGCAGTTATGATCGGGGGGGCCCGTATTTT.

CDR3 residues: CSVLRNSGANVLTF. CDR3 bases: TGCAGCGTGCTAAGGAACTCTGGGGCCAACGTCCTGACTTTC. The chain couples TRBV29-1 to TRBJ2-6; D unclear. Germline values: CDR1 SQVTM, CDR2 ANQGSEA. V lost 6 bases and J lost 0, with 9 bases in between. The CDR3 runs to 14 residues.

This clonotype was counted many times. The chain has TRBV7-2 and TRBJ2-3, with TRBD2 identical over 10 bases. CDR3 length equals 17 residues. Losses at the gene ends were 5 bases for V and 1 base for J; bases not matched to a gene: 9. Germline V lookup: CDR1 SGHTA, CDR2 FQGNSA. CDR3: CASSTRAGGRGTDTQYF. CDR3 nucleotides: TGTGCCAGCAGCACCCGAGCGGGGGGGCGAGGCACAGATACGCAGTATTTT.

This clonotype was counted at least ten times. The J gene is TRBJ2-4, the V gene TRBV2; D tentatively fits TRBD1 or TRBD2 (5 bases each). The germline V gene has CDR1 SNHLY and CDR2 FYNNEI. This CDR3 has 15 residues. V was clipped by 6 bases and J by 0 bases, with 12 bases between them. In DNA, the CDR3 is TGTGCCAGCAGCGGGACGGGATTAGCCAAAAACATTCAGTACTTC. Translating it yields CASSGTGLAKNIQYF.

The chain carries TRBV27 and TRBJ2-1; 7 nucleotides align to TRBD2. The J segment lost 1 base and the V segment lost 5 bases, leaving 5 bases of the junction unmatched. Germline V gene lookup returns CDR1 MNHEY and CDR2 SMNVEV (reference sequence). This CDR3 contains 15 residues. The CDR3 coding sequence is TGTGCCAGCAGTCCAGAGCGGGGATCCTACAATGAGCAGTTCTTC. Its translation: CASSPERGSYNEQFF.

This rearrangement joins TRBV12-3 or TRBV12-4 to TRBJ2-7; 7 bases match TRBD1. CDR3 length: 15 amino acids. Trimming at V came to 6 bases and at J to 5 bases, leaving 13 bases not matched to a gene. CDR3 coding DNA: TGTGCCAGCAGCCGAACCGGGACAGCGACCGACGAGCAGTACGTC. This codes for CASSRTGTATDEQYV.

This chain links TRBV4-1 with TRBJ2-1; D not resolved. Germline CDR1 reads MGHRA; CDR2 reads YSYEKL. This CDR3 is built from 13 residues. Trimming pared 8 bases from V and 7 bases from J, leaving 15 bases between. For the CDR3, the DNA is TGCGCCAGCGGGTCGGTCCGGCGGAATGAGCAGTTCTTC. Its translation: CASGSVRRNEQFF.

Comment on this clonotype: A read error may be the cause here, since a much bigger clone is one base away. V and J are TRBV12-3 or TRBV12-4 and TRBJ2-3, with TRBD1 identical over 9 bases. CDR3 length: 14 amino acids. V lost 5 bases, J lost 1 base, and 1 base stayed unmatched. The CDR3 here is CASSGQGRTDTQYF. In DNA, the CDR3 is TGTGCCAGCAGTGGACAGGGGCGCACAGATACGCAGTATTTT.

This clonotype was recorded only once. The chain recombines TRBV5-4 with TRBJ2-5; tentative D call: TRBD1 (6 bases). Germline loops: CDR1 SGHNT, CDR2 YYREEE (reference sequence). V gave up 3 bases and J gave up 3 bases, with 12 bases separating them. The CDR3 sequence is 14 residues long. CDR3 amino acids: CASSSDRTEETQYF. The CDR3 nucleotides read TGTGCCAGCAGCTCGGACCGGACAGAAGAGACCCAGTACTTC.